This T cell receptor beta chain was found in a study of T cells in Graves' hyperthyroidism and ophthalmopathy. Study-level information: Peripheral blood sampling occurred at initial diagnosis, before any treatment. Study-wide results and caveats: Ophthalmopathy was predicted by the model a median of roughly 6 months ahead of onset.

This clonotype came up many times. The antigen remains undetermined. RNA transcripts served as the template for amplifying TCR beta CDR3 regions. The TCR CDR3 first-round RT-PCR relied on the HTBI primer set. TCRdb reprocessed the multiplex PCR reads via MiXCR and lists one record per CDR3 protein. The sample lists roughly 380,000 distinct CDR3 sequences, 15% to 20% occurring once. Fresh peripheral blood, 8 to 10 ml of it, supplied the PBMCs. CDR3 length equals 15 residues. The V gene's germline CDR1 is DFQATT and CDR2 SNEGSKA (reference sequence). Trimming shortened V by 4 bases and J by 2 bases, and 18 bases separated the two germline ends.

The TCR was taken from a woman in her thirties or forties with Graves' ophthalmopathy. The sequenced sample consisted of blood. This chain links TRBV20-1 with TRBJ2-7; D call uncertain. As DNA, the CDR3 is TGCAGTGCTAACCCAATGACAAAGGTGCCCTACGAGCAGTACTTC. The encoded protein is CSANPMTKVPYEQYF.